One sample yielded the 13 T cell receptor beta chains listed below, sequenced in a study of blood T cell repertoires in COVID-19. The method was immunoSEQ multiplex PCR; TCRdb's version includes in-frame clones alone and lacks a portion of them. The sample lists 50,000 to 70,000 clones, around 80% seen once, with 3.5% in the top ten. The sequenced material came from peripheral blood. Receptors were obtained from a man aged 55 to 70 with acute or convalescent COVID-19.

The chain recombines TRBV18 with TRBJ2-2; the D is unclear. The ends were cut back, 3 bases at V and 4 bases at J, with 12 bases in the middle. The CDR3 consists of 15 residues. Germline V gives CDR1 KGHSH, CDR2 LQKENI. The CDR3 loop is CASSPPVSSTGELFF. In DNA form, the CDR3 reads TGTGCCAGCTCACCCCCGGTGAGTTCCACCGGGGAGCTGTTTTTT.

The chain combines TRBV15 with TRBJ2-3; 7 bases line up with TRBD1. Trimming cost V 1 base and J 1 base; bases outside gene matches: 2. CDR3 size: 15 residues. Germline V CDR1 and CDR2: LNHNV, YYDKDF (reference sequence). The CDR3 DNA is TGTGCCACCAGCAGAGGAACAGGGGGCACAGATACGCAGTATTTT. It specifies CATSRGTGGTDTQYF.

Only a few counts were recorded for this clone. V is TRBV5-1 and J is TRBJ2-2; 11 nucleotides align to TRBD2. V was pared by 5 bases and J by 4 bases, with 7 bases of the junction left unmatched. Looked up from germline, CDR1 is SGHRS and CDR2 is YFSETQ. The CDR3 is 16 amino acids. The CDR3 reads CASSSGTSGITGELFF. Here the CDR3 DNA reads TGCGCCAGCAGTTCCGGGACTAGCGGAATCACCGGGGAGCTGTTTTTT. The variable domain in full, completed from reference TRBV5-1 and TRBJ2-2, reads KAGVTQTPRYLIKTRGQQVTLSCSPISGHRSVSWYQQTPGQGLQFLFEYFSETQRNKGNFPGRFSGRQFSNSRSEMNVSTLELGDSALYLCASSSGTSGITGELFFGEGSRLTVL.

This clone was found a few times. V usage is TRBV7-8 and J usage is TRBJ1-6; D gene uncertain. The germline V gene has CDR1 SGHVS and CDR2 FQNEAQ. The CDR3 is made up of 14 amino acids. Trimming took 1 base from V and 8 from J, leaving 9 bases between them. The CDR3 sequence: CASSLDGGDSPLHF. Written as DNA, the CDR3 is TGTGCCAGCAGCTTAGACGGCGGTGATTCACCCCTCCACTTT.

V gene TRBV11-2 combines with J gene TRBJ1-5; D call uncertain. Trimming removed 3 bases from V and 5 bases from J, with 8 bases in between. This CDR3 has 13 amino acids. The germline gives CDR1 SGHAT, CDR2 FQNNGV. CDR3 bases: TGTGCCAGCAGCTTGGAGAGGCATCAGCCCCAGCATTTT. Its translation: CASSLERHQPQHF.

V gene TRBV28 combines with J gene TRBJ1-2; tentative D call: TRBD1 (5 bases). V was trimmed by 6 bases and J by 3 bases, leaving 14 bases between them. The CDR3 has 14 residues. Germline V gene data show CDR1 as MDHEN and CDR2 as SYDVKM. The CDR3 coding sequence is TGTGCCAGCAGCTCAGGGTTGCGAGACTATGGCTACACCTTC. Encoded protein: CASSSGLRDYGYTF.

The V and J genes are TRBV7-8 and TRBJ2-1; tentatively, D is TRBD1 (5 bases). CDR1 SGHVS and CDR2 FQNEAQ come from the germline V gene. CDR3 size: 14 residues. V lost 1 base, J lost 7 bases, and 11 bases lay in between. DNA of the CDR3: TGTGCCAGCAGCTTAGAGGGGATCCGGAATGAGCAGTTCTTC. Its protein product is CASSLEGIRNEQFF.

This rearrangement joins TRBV6-5 to TRBJ2-1, with a possible D match to TRBD1 (5 bases). CDR1 and CDR2 from the germline V gene are MNHEY and SVGAGI. V shed 4 bases and J shed 0 bases, with 7 bases lying between them. The CDR3 is made up of 14 amino acids. As DNA, the CDR3 is TGTGCCAGCAGTTTGGACAACTCCTACAATGAGCAGTTCTTC. Encoded protein: CASSLDNSYNEQFF.

The gene calls are TRBV6-2 or TRBV6-3 and TRBJ1-2; TRBD1 is a possible D gene (5 bases). The germline V and J ends were trimmed by 3 bases and 6 bases, with 11 bases remaining between them. CDR1 and CDR2 from the germline V gene are MNHEY and SVGEGT. The CDR3 length is 13 residues. CDR3 DNA sequence: TGTGCCAGCAGTTATCAAGGGGTGGATGGCTACACCTTC. Translated: CASSYQGVDGYTF.

The V and J genes are TRBV7-9 and TRBJ1-2; 7 bases align to TRBD1. CDR1 is SEHNR, CDR2 FQNEAQ, per germline (reference sequence). The CDR3 runs to 14 residues. V trimming: 5 bases; J trimming: 4 bases; junction bases outside the gene matches: 7. DNA for the CDR3: TGTGCCAGCAGCGAAACAGGGGCTGGCTATGGCTACACCTTC. Translation gives CASSETGAGYGYTF.

The gene calls are TRBV5-1 and TRBJ2-1, with 10 nucleotides matching TRBD2. V gave up 3 bases and J gave up 0 bases; unmatched junction bases: 0. Germline CDR1 SGHRS, CDR2 YFSETQ. The CDR3 is made up of 15 amino acids. The CDR3, as DNA: TGCGCCAGCAGCTCTAGCGGGAGCTCCTACAATGAGCAGTTCTTC. It yields the protein CASSSSGSSYNEQFF.

V usage is TRBV5-1 and J usage is TRBJ2-1; D is uncertain. Trimming pared 1 base from V and 9 bases from J, leaving 8 bases between. CDR3 length: 12 residues. CDR1 is SGHRS and CDR2 is YFSETQ in the germline V gene. The CDR3 sequence is CASSLTRSEQFF. The CDR3 DNA sequence: TGCGCCAGCAGCTTGACCCGTAGTGAGCAGTTCTTC.

This chain joins TRBV18 and TRBJ2-3; TRBD2 might be the D (5 bases). This CDR3 region has 15 residues. Trimming stripped 2 bases from V and 6 bases from J, with 15 bases between. Germline CDR1 KGHSH, CDR2 LQKENI. Written as DNA, the CDR3 is TGTGCCAGCTCACCAACCCTTGGACTTACGGATACGCAGTATTTT. This translates into CASSPTLGLTDTQYF. Filled out from reference TRBV18 and TRBJ2-3, the complete variable domain reads NAGVMQNPRHLVRRRGQEARLRCSPMKGHSHVYWYRQLPEEGLKFMVYLQKENIIDESGMPKERFSAEFPKEGPSILRIQQVVRGDSAAYFCASSPTLGLTDTQYFGPGTRLTVL.